This entry concerns a single T cell receptor beta chain. Its target is unknown. This record comes from a study of CXCR3-negative and CXCR3-positive naive CD8 T cells. Through 5' RACE with UMI labels, the TRB cDNA libraries were prepared. No DNA is given; TCRdb re-called the 5' RACE reads and lists each CDR3 protein once. The specimen's table records over 100,000 distinct CDR3 sequences. The CDR3 totals 14 residues. Germline V gene sequence: CDR1 PRHDT, CDR2 FYEKMQ (reference sequence). Study-level points and caveats: Researchers reported similar TRBV-TRBJ usage in naive CXCR3-negative and CXCR3-positive cells, though memory differed.

The genes are TRBV13 and TRBJ1-1; TCRdb designates TRBD1, a call that cannot be tested without DNA. What was sequenced was naive CXCR3- CD8+ T cells from blood. Subset noted: CD45RO-CCR7+CD27+CD95- naive CD8+ T cells lacking CXCR3 (TNR3-). The clonotype comes from a human donor in good health. Some clones in this sample may be carry-over from other donors' samples. CDR3 sequence: CASSPGTVNTEAFF. The variable domain in full, with the rest retrieved from reference TRBV13 and TRBJ1-1, is AAGVIQSPRHLIKEKRETATLKCYPIPRHDTVYWYQQGPGQDPQFLISFYEKMQSDKGSIPDRFSAQQFSDYHSELNMSSLELGDSALYFCASSPGTVNTEAFFGQGTRLTVV.